This T cell receptor beta chain was sequenced for a study of blood T cell repertoires in COVID-19 (TCRdb year 2020). About the study as a whole: Samples covering the acute and convalescent phases of COVID-19 were provided by collaborators in the United States, Italy and Spain. The material from the prospective study consisted of cDNA or gDNA derived from T cells, B-cell-depleted T cells, or PBMCs. The dataset comprised deeply sampled blood TCRbeta repertoires from subjects exposed to, actively infected with, or recovered from COVID-19. The repertoires were released in a freely available public database meant as a resource for research on the immune response to SARS-CoV-2. Samples came from the ongoing ImmuneRACE study (first 160 participants) plus 1,254 subjects from 6 global collaborators. Nearly every sample came with metadata listing a de-identified subject ID, COVID-19 status, age in years and sex. Where available, HLA class I and class II types were obtained from metadata supplied by the sample provider rather than from assay-based typing.

Points the paper makes about the study in general: Clinical and demographic metadata were provided uncurated, with the amount varying by source and participant.

Points on this clone: Its antigen is unknown. Within one base of it there is no much larger clone, and no base qualities were kept.

Another Seattle source contributed samples from volunteer blood donors who had recovered from COVID-19. Each collaborating institution followed its own protocols to collect whole blood in K2EDTA tubes. For TCRbeta analysis, collaborator samples were shipped as frozen whole blood, as isolated PBMCs, or as DNA extracted from either sample type. TCRbeta CDR3 regions were amplified from genomic DNA using the immunoSEQ Assay, a bias-controlled multiplex PCR. As for the authors' bioinformatics: Within the assay, amplification of reference gene primers was used to estimate how many nucleated cells each sample contained. To quantify the absolute abundance of each unique TCRbeta CDR3 rearrangement, sequence reads were collapsed and filtered. For each sample, productive Simpson clonality was calculated as the square root of Simpson's diversity index over productive rearrangements. What TCRdb holds here is the immuneACCESS table cut down to in-frame rearrangements. Part of the clones is not present; checked against another copy, under half of the missing clones reflect an unresolved V gene, and the others are unexplained. D and trimming were read from the DNA, whereas the V and J calls and clone size are those reported in that table. Counted in this sample were some 250,000 clones; approximately 86% of them appeared once. The ten largest clones add up to about 3% of the sample.

V is cut back by 5 bases and J by 7 bases, with 22 bases in the junction unmatched. The CDR3 numbers 19 residues from cysteine through phenylalanine. Kept here is only the CDR3 DNA, which spans 57 bases and is read in frame from base 1. The germline V gene supplies CDR1 SGHTA and CDR2 FQGNSA. The origin of this receptor is a woman aged 30 to 39 who had recovered from COVID-19. The sequence is built from TRBV7-2 and TRBJ2-3; TRBD1 fits 9 bases in the junction. Sequencing was performed on peripheral blood. The CDR3 protein: CASSTPPGQGYDGGNTQYF. The sequence in DNA is TGTGCCAGCAGCACACCCCCGGGACAGGGTTACGACGGTGGAAATACGCAGTATTTT.